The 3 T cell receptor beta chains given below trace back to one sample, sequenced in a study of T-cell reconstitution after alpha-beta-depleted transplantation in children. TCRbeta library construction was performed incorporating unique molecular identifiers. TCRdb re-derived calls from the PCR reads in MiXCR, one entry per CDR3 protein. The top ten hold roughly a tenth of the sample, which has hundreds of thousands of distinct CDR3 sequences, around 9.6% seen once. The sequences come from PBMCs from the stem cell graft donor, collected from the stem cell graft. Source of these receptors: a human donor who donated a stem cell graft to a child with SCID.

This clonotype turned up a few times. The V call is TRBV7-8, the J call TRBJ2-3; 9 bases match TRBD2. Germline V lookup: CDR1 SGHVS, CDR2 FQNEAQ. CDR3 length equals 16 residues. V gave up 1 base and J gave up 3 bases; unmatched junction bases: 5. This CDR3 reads CASSLGLAGFTDTQYF. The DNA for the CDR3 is TGTGCCAGCAGCTTAGGCCTAGCGGGGTTTACAGATACGCAGTATTTT.

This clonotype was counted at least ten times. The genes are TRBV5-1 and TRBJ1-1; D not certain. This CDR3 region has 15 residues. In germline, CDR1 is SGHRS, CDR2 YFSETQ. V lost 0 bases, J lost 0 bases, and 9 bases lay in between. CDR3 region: CASSLGPGMNTEAFF. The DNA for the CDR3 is TGCGCCAGCAGCTTGGGTCCGGGGATGAACACTGAAGCTTTCTTT.

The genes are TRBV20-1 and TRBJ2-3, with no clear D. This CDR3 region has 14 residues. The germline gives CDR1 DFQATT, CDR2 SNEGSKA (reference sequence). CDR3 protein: CRALLLGSTDTQYF. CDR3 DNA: TGCAGGGCCCTCCTACTGGGTAGCACAGATACGCAGTATTTT.